The next 20 T cell receptor beta chains were all read from a single sample in a study of PD-1 blockade in classical Hodgkin lymphoma. Brentuximab vedotin exposure varied, and every patient relapsed after autologous stem cell transplantation. TCRdb's table, derived via immunoSEQ multiplex PCR, lists solely in-frame clones and lacks some. The sample lists 70,000 to 85,000 clones; about 92% were seen once. Sequenced material: peripheral blood mononuclear cells (PBMCs), taken at baseline. The receptors were sampled from a human donor with classical Hodgkin lymphoma.

The rearrangement joins TRBV27 to TRBJ2-7, with D possibly TRBD1 on 5 matching bases. V dropped 5 bases and J dropped 2 bases, with 16 bases sitting between them. The CDR3 has 15 residues. Germline V gene data show CDR1 as MNHEY and CDR2 as SMNVEV (reference sequence). CDR3 amino acids: CASSPGGAFPYEQYF. DNA for the CDR3: TGTGCCAGCAGTCCTGGTGGGGCGTTCCCCTACGAGCAGTACTTC.

The J gene is TRBJ2-1, the V gene TRBV28; D gene ambiguous. Trimming pared 3 bases from V and 5 bases from J, leaving 5 bases between. CDR1 is MDHEN, CDR2 SYDVKM, per germline. The CDR3 spans 12 residues. CDR3 sequence reads: CASSLEHNEQFF. CDR3 sequence (DNA): TGTGCCAGCAGTTTGGAGCACAATGAGCAGTTCTTC.

The chain combines TRBV6-5 with TRBJ1-2; D is uncertain. The V gene's germline CDR1 is MNHEY and CDR2 SVGAGI. CDR3 size: 12 residues. Trimming shortened V by 10 bases and J by 5 bases, and 14 bases separated the two germline ends. Here the CDR3 reads CATLGGKYGYTF. The CDR3 nucleotides read TGTGCCACACTTGGCGGGAAGTATGGCTACACCTTC.

The chain couples TRBV7-2 to TRBJ1-5; no clear D gene. V was shortened by 1 base and J by 12 bases, with 13 bases between the two germline ends. CDR1 and CDR2 from the germline V gene are SGHTA and FQGNSA. The CDR3 contains 13 residues. CDR3 nucleotides: TGTGCCAGCAGCTTAGGTTTGGGAAACCTCCAGCATTTT. This codes for CASSLGLGNLQHF.

The chain couples TRBV2 to TRBJ1-5; TRBD1 matches 7 bases. CDR1 and CDR2 (germline): SNHLY, FYNNEI. The CDR3 runs to 12 residues. The V gene end was trimmed by 9 bases and the J gene end by 3 bases; junction bases not matched to a gene: 2. The CDR3 DNA sequence: TGTGCCAGTGACAGGGACAATCAGCCCCAGCATTTT. Translating it yields CASDRDNQPQHF.

The rearrangement links TRBV7-8 to TRBJ1-3; D uncertain. Trimming removed 2 bases from V and 0 bases from J, with 8 bases in between. The length of the CDR3 is 15 residues. CDR1 is SGHVS, CDR2 FQNEAQ, per germline. In DNA, the CDR3 is TGTGCCAGCAGCTTAACGGGATTCTCTGGAAACACCATATATTTT. This gives the protein CASSLTGFSGNTIYF. Together with reference TRBV7-8 and TRBJ1-3, the CDR3 gives the full variable domain: GAGVSQSPRYKVAKRGQDVALRCDPISGHVSLFWYQQALGQGPEFLTYFQNEAQLDKSGLPSDRFFAERPEGSVSTLKIQRTQQEDSAVYLCASSLTGFSGNTIYFGEGSWLTVV.

The chain links TRBV18 to TRBJ1-1; D not resolved. The CDR3 has 14 amino acids. V was trimmed by 6 bases and J by 0 bases, leaving 11 bases between them. Germline V gene data show CDR1 as KGHSH and CDR2 as LQKENI. The CDR3 nucleotides read TGTGCCAGCTCCCGGGCAGAAATGAACACTGAAGCTTTCTTT. Amino acid sequence: CASSRAEMNTEAFF.

This rearrangement joins TRBV19 to TRBJ1-1; a possible D gene is TRBD1 (5 bases). The CDR3 runs 14 residues. The ends were cut back, 4 bases at V and 2 bases at J, with 11 bases in the middle. CDR1 and CDR2 (germline): LNHDA, SQIVND (reference sequence). The CDR3 DNA reads as TGTGCCAGTAGTAGACCGGGACTCAACACTGAAGCTTTCTTT. This sequence encodes CASSRPGLNTEAFF.

This chain uses TRBV7-8 with TRBJ2-3; D unresolved. This CDR3 spans 14 amino acids. CDR1 SGHVS and CDR2 FQNEAQ come from the germline V gene. Trimming removed 1 base at V and 0 bases at J, with 5 bases between. DNA for the CDR3: TGTGCCAGCAGCTTAGGTAGAAGCACAGATACGCAGTATTTT. This encodes CASSLGRSTDTQYF. The full variable domain, its missing parts supplied by reference TRBV7-8 and TRBJ2-3, is GAGVSQSPRYKVAKRGQDVALRCDPISGHVSLFWYQQALGQGPEFLTYFQNEAQLDKSGLPSDRFFAERPEGSVSTLKIQRTQQEDSAVYLCASSLGRSTDTQYFGPGTRLTVL.

This CDR3 is CASSLSSSGVPGNYEQYF. The CDR3 DNA reads TGTGCCAGCAGTTTATCGTCTAGCGGAGTCCCGGGTAACTACGAGCAGTACTTC. The V gene is TRBV27, the J gene TRBJ2-7; TRBD2 matches 7 bases. There are 18 residues in the CDR3. From germline, CDR1 is MNHEY and CDR2 SMNVEV (reference sequence). J lost 3 bases, V lost 0 bases, and 14 bases had no gene match.

This rearrangement joins TRBV4-3 to TRBJ2-3; TRBD1 agrees at 9 bases. The J segment lost 2 bases and the V segment lost 1 base, leaving 4 bases of the junction unmatched. The CDR3 totals 16 residues. Germline assignment: CDR1 LGHNA and CDR2 YSLEER. CDR3 residues: CASSQVGTGTTDTQYF. In nucleotides, the CDR3 is TGCGCCAGCAGCCAAGTTGGGACAGGGACCACAGATACGCAGTATTTT.

The chain joins TRBV20-1 to TRBJ1-2; tentative D call: TRBD1 (5 bases). The V gene's germline CDR1 is DFQATT and CDR2 SNEGSKA (reference sequence). V shed 5 bases and J shed 7 bases, with 8 bases lying between them. The CDR3 runs to 10 residues. CDR3 protein: CSASGFGYTF. In DNA, the CDR3 is TGCAGTGCTTCAGGGTTTGGCTACACCTTC.

J is TRBJ2-7 and V is TRBV6-5, with no clear D. V dropped 2 bases and J dropped 2 bases, with 10 bases sitting between them. The V gene's germline CDR1 is MNHEY and CDR2 SVGAGI. This CDR3 spans 14 amino acids. DNA for the CDR3: TGTGCCAGCAGTTACGACAACACCGCCTACGAGCAGTACTTC. Its translation is CASSYDNTAYEQYF.

This rearrangement joins TRBV12-5 to TRBJ1-5; 8 nucleotides agree with TRBD1. The CDR3 runs 18 residues. Germline values: CDR1 LGHNT, CDR2 FRNRAP. Trimming removed 2 bases from V and 0 bases from J; junction bases left unmatched: 9. The CDR3 reads CASGLSGQAVYSNQPQHF. CDR3 DNA sequence: TGTGCTAGTGGTTTGTCGGGACAGGCAGTCTATAGCAATCAGCCCCAGCATTTT.

This chain uses TRBV7-2 with TRBJ1-2, with D uncertain. The CDR3 consists of 13 residues. Trimming stripped 1 base from V and 4 bases from J, with 7 bases between. CDR1 and CDR2 (germline): SGHTA, FQGNSA. In nucleotides, the CDR3 is TGTGCCAGCAGCTTAGGTACAGCCTATGGCTACACCTTC. Residues: CASSLGTAYGYTF.

The chain uses TRBV7-2 and TRBJ1-1; possibly TRBD1 for D (6 bases). The CDR3 spans 14 residues. Between the trimmed V and J ends, which lost 5 bases and 1 base, there was a span of 11 bases. CDR1 is SGHTA, CDR2 FQGNSA, per germline. The CDR3: CASSAMTGNTEAFF. The CDR3 DNA reads TGTGCCAGCAGCGCGATGACAGGGAACACTGAAGCTTTCTTT.

The CDR3 bases are TGTGCCAGCAGCGTAGGGTCAGGGTCAGGGAGTACAGATACGCAGTATTTT. Translation gives CASSVGSGSGSTDTQYF. This sequence joins TRBV9 and TRBJ2-3; D possibly uses TRBD1 or TRBD2 (5 bases each). The CDR3 extends over 17 amino acids. Trimming shortened V by 0 bases and J by 3 bases, and 17 bases separated the two germline ends. Germline V CDR1 and CDR2: SGDLS, YYNGEE.

The V gene is TRBV27, the J gene TRBJ1-3, with TRBD1 matching 7 bases. The CDR3 is made up of 15 amino acids. CDR1 and CDR2 from the germline V gene are MNHEY and SMNVEV (reference sequence). Unmatched junction bases numbered 6, after V lost 4 bases and J lost 3 bases. The CDR3 spells CASSSLDRVGNTIYF. The DNA of the CDR3 is TGTGCCAGCAGTTCCCTCGACAGGGTTGGAAACACCATATATTTT.

The CDR3 loop reads CASRPDRAGNTIYF. The CDR3 DNA reads TGCGCCAGCAGGCCGGACAGGGCTGGAAACACCATATATTTT. The J gene is TRBJ1-3, the V gene TRBV23-1; 8 bases match TRBD1. TRBV23-1 is an ORF; its function is uncertain. The CDR3 has 14 residues. Trimming removed 6 bases from V and 2 bases from J; junction bases left unmatched: 3.

The chain couples TRBV27 to TRBJ2-7; maybe TRBD1 (6 bases). The CDR3 sequence is 14 residues long. Germline V gives CDR1 MNHEY, CDR2 SMNVEV (reference sequence). V dropped 2 bases and J dropped 4 bases, with 12 bases sitting between them. This CDR3 reads CASSLQGNYYEQYF. The CDR3 coding sequence is TGTGCCAGCAGTTTACAGGGGAACTATTACGAGCAGTACTTC.